This T cell receptor beta chain originates from a study of blood T cell repertoires in COVID-19. Study-wide background: Material from acute and convalescent COVID-19 was sourced from the United States, Italy and Spain. T cells, B-cell-depleted T cells, or PBMCs provided the cDNA or gDNA that served as material.

V lost 3 bases and J lost 0, with 6 bases in between. Per germline, CDR1 LNHDA and CDR2 SQIVND (reference sequence). There are 13 residues in the CDR3. Profiled with immunoSEQ multiplex PCR; TCRdb holds only in-frame clones, not every one. The sample records about 58,000 clones, roughly nine tenths being singletons. What was sequenced was peripheral blood. The source is a woman aged 70 to 79 with active COVID-19. The V and J genes are TRBV19 and TRBJ2-7; maybe TRBD2 (5 bases). The chain's CDR3 is CASSISASYEQYF. In DNA form, the CDR3 reads TGTGCCAGTAGTATTAGCGCCTCCTACGAGCAGTACTTC.